This TCR beta chain was documented in a study of T cell responses to AZD1222 COVID-19 vaccine. Study-wide findings and caveats: Just five or six AZD1222 recipients were seropositive at baseline. Vaccine-related CD4 TCRs covered spike, predominating at 160-218 and 743-854. Mostly white British, mostly female donors; authors suggested clonal diversity may be underestimated.

Regarding this clone: The antigen remains unidentified.

V was cut by 6 bases and J by 5 bases, with 13 bases left in between. This CDR3 contains 12 residues. CDR1 is SQVTM, CDR2 ANQGSEA, per germline. Only in-frame clones appear in the TCRdb table, and some are missing; sequencing was by immunoSEQ multiplex PCR. The sample yields 90,000 to 120,000 clones, 70% to 90% seen once. The sample here was peripheral blood, taken 28 days after the second AZD1222 dose. The clonotype originates from an adult who received the AZD1222 COVID-19 vaccine. The chain is built from TRBV29-1 and TRBJ1-1; D is perhaps TRBD1 (6 bases). CDR3 region: CSVTADRTEAFF. CDR3 nucleotides: TGCAGCGTGACTGCTGACAGGACTGAAGCTTTCTTT.